This T cell receptor (beta chain) was sequenced during a study of T-cell reconstitution after alpha-beta-depleted transplantation in children (TCRdb year 2016). Concerning the study at large: T-cell immune reconstitution after TCRalphabeta/CD19-depleted allogeneic hematopoietic cell transplantation in children was quantitatively tracked in the study by means of TCR repertoire profiling.

The library was built by means of PCR. The sample was run on an Illumina HiSeq 2500. TCR libraries were prepared with molecular barcoding, using unique molecular identifiers to normalize TCRbeta repertoire quantification. Using fastp trimming at Q25 and MiXCR clonotype assembly, TCRdb reanalyzed the public sequencing data and kept in-frame beta chains. When rows share a CDR3 protein, they turn into one entry using the most common DNA and genes. Across this sample there are 490,000 or so distinct CDR3 sequences, with around an eighth seen only once. The ten largest clones add up to about 5% of the sample. As concerns this clonotype: Its cognate antigen has yet to be identified. Per-base qualities were not stored, and no clone one base away is much larger.

This TCR was recovered from a human donor who donated a stem cell graft to a child with combined immunodeficiency. Here the sequenced sample was PBMCs from the stem cell graft donor, taken from the stem cell graft.

The CDR3 is CASQLSGSRYEQYF. The DNA reads as follows: TGTGCCAGCCAACTGAGCGGGAGTCGGTACGAGCAGTACTTC. This chain is built from TRBV27 and TRBJ2-7, and TRBD2 aligns with 8 junction nucleotides. CDR1 and CDR2 (MNHEY, SMNVEV) derive from the germline V gene (reference sequence). CDR3 length: 14 amino acids, cysteine to phenylalanine. Here the CDR3 DNA is all that survives: 42 bases in frame from base 1. For this chain, trimming is 8 bases at the V end and 4 bases at the J end, and the number of junction bases without a gene match is 10.